A selection of T cell receptor beta chains follows, all from one sample in a study of regulatory T cells in long-lasting Graves disease. TCRdb fed the multiplex PCR reads into MiXCR, producing one record per CDR3 protein. The sample consists of fewer than 450,000 distinct CDR3 sequences, around 21% of them appearing once. The starting material was peripheral blood mononuclear cells (PBMCs), obtained when the disease was refractory, from a patient treated with antithyroid drugs. Receptors were obtained from a female donor with Graves disease. CDR3s include the opening cysteine and the closing phenylalanine or tryptophan. D genes are given only for firm matches. Part of the rows lack a size; the others show once, few, many or a class for expanded clones.

v_call	j_call	d_call	clone_size	cdr3_nt	cdr3_aa
TRBV20-1	TRBJ2-3	TRBD2	few	TGCAGTGCCGACAATAGCGGGAGCACCAGGACAGATACGCAGTATTTT	CSADNSGSTRTDTQYF
TRBV2	TRBJ1-1	.	many	TGTGCCAGCAGGGATTGGGGGGATACTGAAGCTTTCTTT	CASRDWGDTEAFF
TRBV6-1	TRBJ1-6	.	.	TGTGCCAGCAGTCCCGGACAGACCAATTCACCCCTCCACTTT	CASSPGQTNSPLHF
TRBV27	TRBJ2-7	.	few	TGTGCCAGCAGTTTATCCTCGGGGTCAGGCGAGCGGTACTTC	CASSLSSGSGERYF
TRBV14	TRBJ1-3	.	.	TGTGCCAGCAGCCAAGCACTTTCTGGAAACACCATATATTTT	CASSQALSGNTIYF
TRBV6-5	TRBJ2-5	TRBD2	many	TGTGCCAGCAGTTTGGGACTAGCGGGAGTAGGGGAGACCCAGTACTTC	CASSLGLAGVGETQYF
TRBV9	TRBJ2-5	.	.	TGTGCCAGCAGCGTTTACAGCGGCCAAGAGACCCAGTACTTC	CASSVYSGQETQYF
TRBV6-2/TRBV6-3	TRBJ1-5	TRBD1	many	TGTGCCAGCAGTTTCAGACAGGGTTCAGGATTTAGCAATCAGCCCCAGCATTTT	CASSFRQGSGFSNQPQHF
TRBV11-2	TRBJ2-7	.	many	TGTGCCAGCGGGGCAGTTTACTCCTACGAGCAGTACTTC	CASGAVYSYEQYF
TRBV12-3/TRBV12-4	TRBJ2-1	.	few	TGTGCCAGCAGTCAGGACACAACGGGTGAGCAGTTCTTC	CASSQDTTGEQFF
TRBV19	TRBJ1-1	.	.	TGTGCCAGTAACTTCCAGGGCCGGCGGACTGAAGCTTTCTTT	CASNFQGRRTEAFF
TRBV4-1	TRBJ2-5	.	few	TGCGCCAGCAGCCGGGTAGGATCCCAAGAGACCCAGTACTTC	CASSRVGSQETQYF
TRBV13	TRBJ2-2	TRBD2	few	TGTGCCAGCAGCTTATCTCCGGGACTAGCGGGGGAGCTGTTTTTT	CASSLSPGLAGELFF
TRBV14	TRBJ2-5	.	.	TGTGCCAGCAGCCCCCAGAGCGGAGCCCAAGAGACCCAGTACTTC	CASSPQSGAQETQYF
TRBV25-1	TRBJ1-6	TRBD1	.	TGTGCCAGCAGTGCCGTGACAGGGGGAGATAGGAATTCACCCCTCCACTTT	CASSAVTGGDRNSPLHF
TRBV30	TRBJ2-5	TRBD1	many	TGTGCCTGGGGACAGGGCACCCAAGAGACCCAGTACTTC	CAWGQGTQETQYF
TRBV20-1	TRBJ1-5	.	many	TGCAGTGCTAGAGATGGGCAGCCCCAGCATTTT	CSARDGQPQHF
TRBV30	TRBJ2-7	.	few	TGTGCCTGGAGACCTCAGGGGAAACGCGACGAGCAGTACTTC	CAWRPQGKRDEQYF
TRBV11-2	TRBJ2-2	TRBD1	once	TGTGCCAGCAGCCCAATTACAGGGGGCGCCGACACCGGGGAGCTGTTTTTT	CASSPITGGADTGELFF
TRBV7-6	TRBJ1-1	TRBD1	many	TGTGCCAGCAGCGCACACAGGGGGGCCAACGCTGAAGCTTTCTTT	CASSAHRGANAEAFF
TRBV7-2	TRBJ1-1	TRBD1	few	TGTGCCAGCAGCTACAGGGGCTTCAACACTGAAGCTTTCTTT	CASSYRGFNTEAFF
TRBV7-3	TRBJ2-2	TRBD2	.	TGTGCCAGCAGCTCCCGACTAGCGGGCACCGGGGAGCTGTTTTTT	CASSSRLAGTGELFF
TRBV7-2	TRBJ1-2	.	few	TGTGCCAGCAGCCCAAGTCCCGGACACCTTAACTATGGCTACACCTTC	CASSPSPGHLNYGYTF
TRBV7-3	TRBJ1-6	.	many	TGTGCCAGCAGCGCCGGGACGAGCCCTAATTCACCCCTCCACTTT	CASSAGTSPNSPLHF
TRBV7-2	TRBJ2-7	.	many	TGTGCCAGCAGCTTAAGTTGGGGTGGCTACGAGCAGTACTTC	CASSLSWGGYEQYF
TRBV6-2/TRBV6-3	TRBJ1-5	TRBD1	.	TGTGCCATCAGTGACCCAGGGGGCGCCTGGAATCAGCCCCAGCATTTT	CAISDPGGAWNQPQHF
TRBV20-1	TRBJ1-6	TRBD1	.	TGCAGTGCTAGAGATATAGGGACAGGGGATTCACCCCTCCACTTT	CSARDIGTGDSPLHF
TRBV9	TRBJ1-2	TRBD1	few	TGTGCCAGCAGCAGTGGACAGGCGGATGGCTACACCTTC	CASSSGQADGYTF
TRBV7-2	TRBJ1-1	.	.	TGTGCCAGCAGCTTACGAGGAGGGTTCCCGAACACTGAAGCTCTCTTT	CASSLRGGFPNTEALF
TRBV29-1	TRBJ1-1	.	few	TGCAGCGGAAAAAATGTGGGTAGTAGAGAAGCTTTCTTT	CSGKNVGSREAFF
TRBV6-1	TRBJ1-2	TRBD1	many	TGTGCCAGCAGTCGCCAGGGGGCGGGTGGCTACACCTTC	CASSRQGAGGYTF
TRBV10-3	TRBJ2-7	TRBD2	few	TGTGCCATCAGCCCGCGGGAGGGGGGGTACGAGCAGTACTTC	CAISPREGGYEQYF
TRBV2	TRBJ2-5	.	many	TGTGCCAGCAGTGAAGAGGAAACAGGGATGGAGACCCAGTACTTC	CASSEEETGMETQYF
TRBV6-5	TRBJ2-5	.	many	TGTGCCAGCAGTTACGAGGGCCATGGAGAGACCCAGTACTTC	CASSYEGHGETQYF
TRBV7-3	TRBJ2-5	TRBD2	many	TGTGCCAGCAGCTATCTAGCGGGAGGGCAAGAGACCCAGTACTTC	CASSYLAGGQETQYF
TRBV12-3/TRBV12-4	TRBJ2-1	TRBD2	few	TGTGCCAGCAGTCCCCGTGGTAGCGGGGGGTACAATGAGCAGTTCTTC	CASSPRGSGGYNEQFF
TRBV28	TRBJ2-5	.	many	TGTGCCAGCAGGGGCACTCGGACCCAGTACTTC	CASRGTRTQYF
TRBV20-1	TRBJ1-2	.	.	TGCAGTGCTAGAGTAGTTGGGGGGGAGGGCTACACCTTC	CSARVVGGEGYTF
TRBV18	TRBJ1-4	.	.	TGTGCCAGCTCCCCCCTACGACAGAGTCTTAATGAAAAACTGTTTTTT	CASSPLRQSLNEKLFF
TRBV20-1	TRBJ1-5	.	.	TGCAGTGCCGTACAGGGCCGGGAGCATCAGCCCCAGCATTTT	CSAVQGREHQPQHF
TRBV7-2	TRBJ1-2	.	.	TGTGCCAGCAGCTTAGATCCGGGGGAGACCGGCTATGGCTACACCTTC	CASSLDPGETGYGYTF
TRBV30	TRBJ1-2	TRBD1	.	TGTGCCTGGCGGCCCGGGACAGCCTATGGCTACACCTTC	CAWRPGTAYGYTF
TRBV29-1	TRBJ2-7	.	many	TGCAGCGTTGCCAGGGTAGGCTACGAGCAGTACTTC	CSVARVGYEQYF
TRBV20-1	TRBJ1-5	.	.	TGCAGTGCTAGTAAGGGGGACAATCAGCCCCAGCATTTT	CSASKGDNQPQHF
TRBV11-2	TRBJ2-7	TRBD1	many	TGTGCCAGCAGCCGGGGACAGTTAGGGGACGAGCAGTACTTC	CASSRGQLGDEQYF
TRBV10-3	TRBJ2-5	.	many	TGTGCCATCAGCCAGGGGGGAAATAAAGAGACCCAGTACTTC	CAISQGGNKETQYF
TRBV6-1	TRBJ1-2	.	many	TGTGCCAGCAGTGAATATCGACCTTCTAACTATGGCTACACCTTC	CASSEYRPSNYGYTF
TRBV3-1	TRBJ2-5	.	.	TGTGCCAGCAGCCAAGGGACAGCGGACAAACAAGAGACCCAGTACTTC	CASSQGTADKQETQYF
TRBV5-6	TRBJ2-7	.	.	TGTGCCAGCAGCTACAGGACCCCCTACGAGCAGTACTTC	CASSYRTPYEQYF
TRBV6-2/TRBV6-3	TRBJ2-2	.	few	TGTGCCAGCTCCGGGCACAGGGCTTCCGGGGAGCTGTTTTTT	CASSGHRASGELFF
TRBV7-9	TRBJ2-7	.	few	TGTGCCAGCAGCCCCCTGACAGGTTCCTACGAGCAGTACTTC	CASSPLTGSYEQYF